The rows below give T cell receptor beta chains drawn from one sample of a study of shared clonotypes between healthy human individuals. TCRdb's copy holds only in-frame clones and misses some; the assay was immunoSEQ multiplex PCR. The profile shows about 520,000 clones, approximately 80% of them singletons. Sequenced material: PBMCs. These receptors were taken from a woman between 40 and 50 years old in good health. Some clones in this sample may be carry-over from other donors' samples. CDR3s include the opening cysteine and the closing phenylalanine or tryptophan. A D gene is named only where the DNA matches it firmly. Not every row has a clone size; where given, it reads once, few, many or a size class.

cdr3_aa	cdr3_nt	j_call	v_call	clone_size	d_call
CASSLGGGKGTQYF	TGTGCCAGCAGCTTAGGGGGCGGGAAGGGGACCCAGTACTTC	TRBJ2-5	TRBV13	once	-
CASSRDVNQPQHF	TGTGCCAGCAGCCGGGACGTCAATCAGCCCCAGCATTTT	TRBJ1-5	TRBV5-8	-	-
CASRPQGDNEQFF	TGTGCCAGCAGGCCCCAAGGGGACAATGAGCAGTTCTTC	TRBJ2-1	TRBV6-5	few	-
CASSGQGYTGELSF	TGTGCCAGTAGTGGACAGGGTTACACCGGGGAGCTGTCTTTT	TRBJ2-2	TRBV19	-	TRBD1
CASTREASGSAEQFF	TGTGCCAGCACCCGAGAGGCTAGCGGGAGCGCTGAGCAGTTCTTC	TRBJ2-1	TRBV2	few	TRBD2
CASWGGTRYNEQFF	TGTGCCAGCTGGGGGGGGACTAGGTACAATGAGCAGTTCTTC	TRBJ2-1	TRBV6-5	-	TRBD2
CASSESGLAHPQHF	TGTGCCAGCAGTGAATCTGGGTTGGCTCATCCCCAGCATTTT	TRBJ1-5	TRBV2	few	-
CASSQDRGGVNRYEQYF	TGTGCCAGCAGCCAAGATCGTGGAGGGGTAAACCGCTACGAGCAGTACTTC	TRBJ2-7	TRBV4-2	-	-
CASSQTQGYPYEQYF	TGTGCCAGCAGCCAGACACAGGGGTACCCCTACGAGCAGTACTTC	TRBJ2-7	TRBV14	-	TRBD1
CASSLDRVVYSGELFF	TGTGCCAGCAGCTTAGACAGGGTCGTGTATTCCGGGGAGCTGTTTTTT	TRBJ2-2	TRBV11-2	-	-
CSARRTEQFF	TGCAGTGCTAGAAGGACGGAGCAGTTCTTC	TRBJ2-1	TRBV20-1	-	-
CASSSRDPATNEKLFF	TGTGCCAGCAGCTCTCGGGACCCTGCAACTAATGAAAAACTGTTTTTT	TRBJ1-4	TRBV7-8	-	-